A single sample gave rise to the 27 T cell receptor beta chains below, sequenced in a study of blood T cells in healthy people across ages. Primers used in a second PCR of roughly 6 to 12 cycles were a sample-barcoded 5' primer and a J-beta primer mix. TCRdb reanalysed the 5' RACE reads using MiXCR and keeps one entry per CDR3 protein. The data contain some 700,000 distinct CDR3 sequences, 22% of them singletons. Sequencing was carried out using blood. These receptors were collected from a man in his 70s in good health.

This clonotype was counted only a few times. The chain uses TRBV5-5 and TRBJ1-4, with D maybe TRBD1 (5 bases). Germline lookup yields CDR1 SGHKS and CDR2 YYEKEE (reference sequence). Trimming shortened V by 0 bases and J by 7 bases, and 22 bases separated the two germline ends. The CDR3 contains 18 residues. CDR3 nucleotide sequence: TGTGCCAGCAGCTTGGCCCTGGGGCGGCGCTCAGCTAGTGAAAAACTGTTTTTT. Translation gives CASSLALGRRSASEKLFF. Combining the CDR3 with reference TRBV5-5 and TRBJ1-4 gives the whole variable domain DAGVTQSPTHLIKTRGQQVTLRCSPISGHKSVSWYQQVLGQGPQFIFQYYEKEERGRGNFPDRFSARQFPNYSSELNVNALLLGDSALYLCASSLALGRRSASEKLFFGSGTQLSVL.

This clonotype turned up a few times. The junction differs from germline at one of its ends, possibly a read error. The genes are TRBV14 and TRBJ1-6; D remains ambiguous. Germline CDR1 reads SGHDN; CDR2 reads FVKESK. This CDR3 spans 14 amino acids. Written as DNA, the CDR3 is TGTGCCGGCAGCCAAGCTCAGGCAATTTCACCCCTCCACTTT. Protein sequence: CAGSQAQAISPLHF. The variable domain in full, with the rest retrieved from reference TRBV14 and TRBJ1-6, is EAGVTQFPSHSVIEKGQTVTLRCDPISGHDNLYWYRRVMGKEIKFLLHFVKESKQDESGMPNNRFLAERTGGTYSTLKVQPAELEDSGVYFCAGSQAQAISPLHFGNGTRLTVT.

The chain employs TRBV11-2 and TRBJ2-3; 11 bases align to TRBD2. The J segment lost 8 bases and the V segment lost 5 bases, leaving 15 bases of the junction unmatched. The CDR3 runs 17 residues. Per germline, CDR1 SGHAT and CDR2 FQNNGV. In nucleotides, the CDR3 is TGTGCCAGCAGCCCCTCGGGGCTAGCGGGGGGAAGGGGTACGCAGTATTTT. This translates into CASSPSGLAGGRGTQYF.

In this sample, this clonotype turned up a few times. This chain links TRBV28 with TRBJ2-7; D call uncertain. CDR1 and CDR2 from the germline V gene are MDHEN and SYDVKM. V was clipped by 5 bases and J by 5 bases, with 7 bases between them. The CDR3 is made up of 11 amino acids. In DNA form, the CDR3 reads TGTGCCAGCAGTCTCCGCAACGAGCAGTACTTC. Protein: CASSLRNEQYF.

The rearrangement joins TRBV29-1 to TRBJ2-2, with D possibly TRBD2 on 6 matching bases. The CDR3 has 15 residues. Between the trimmed V and J ends, which lost 2 bases and 4 bases, there was a span of 14 bases. Per the germline V gene, CDR1 is SQVTM and CDR2 is ANQGSEA. The CDR3 coding sequence is TGCAGCGTTGAACGCACAGCGGGTGTCACCGGGGAGCTGTTTTTT. Its protein product is CSVERTAGVTGELFF.

The chain uses TRBV5-1 and TRBJ1-5; D gene unclear. The CDR3 consists of 16 residues. Between the trimmed V and J ends, which lost 0 bases and 4 bases, there was a span of 14 bases. Germline V gene sequence: CDR1 SGHRS, CDR2 YFSETQ. The CDR3 region has the DNA TGCGCCAGCAGCTTGGATTCGGGCAGGCCAAATCAGCCCCAGCATTTT. It is translated as CASSLDSGRPNQPQHF.

On this clonotype: At one of its ends the junction is not consistent with the germline gene, which may arise from a read error. V and J are TRBV3-1 and TRBJ2-7, with 10 bases identical to TRBD1. The CDR3 extends over 13 amino acids. The germline gives CDR1 LGHDT, CDR2 YNNKEL (reference sequence). CDR3 residues: CACSPRTGGSKYF. For the CDR3, the DNA is TGTGCCTGCAGCCCGAGGACAGGGGGATCGAAGTACTTC.

This clonotype was picked up a small number of times. This sequence joins TRBV25-1 and TRBJ2-3, with D tentatively TRBD1 (5 bases). The CDR3 consists of 14 residues. CDR1 is MGHDK and CDR2 is SYGVNS in the germline V gene. V was clipped by 2 bases and J by 1 base, with 7 bases between them. The CDR3 coding sequence is TGTGCCAGCAGTGAAGTGACAGGCACAGATACGCAGTATTTT. Translating it yields CASSEVTGTDTQYF.

The gene calls are TRBV6-5 and TRBJ2-5, with 8 bases lining up with TRBD2. The DNA end is more similar to TRBJ2-1, so the J call may be wrong. The CDR3 sequence is 16 residues long. Germline CDR1 and CDR2: MNHEY and SVGAGI. The CDR3: CASSYLTGTSYNEQFF. In nucleotides, the CDR3 is TGTGCCAGCAGTTACTTAACCGGGACTAGCTACAATGAGCAGTTCTTC.

This clonotype came up a few times. As DNA, the CDR3 is TGTGCCAGCAGCTTAACTTTGGCCTATGGCTACACCTTC. Its protein product is CASSLTLAYGYTF. The J gene is TRBJ1-2, the V gene TRBV7-2; D remains unclear. Germline loops: CDR1 SGHTA, CDR2 FQGNSA. The V end lost 2 bases, the J end lost 4 bases, and 8 bases lay between the germline ends. The CDR3 contains 13 residues.

The rearrangement joins TRBV4-2 to TRBJ2-3; TRBD1 aligns across 8 bases. V dropped 4 bases and J dropped 0; count of bases not matched to a gene: 9. The CDR3 spans 17 residues. Germline values: CDR1 LGHNA, CDR2 YNFKEQ. CDR3 amino acids: CASSPKAGTGSTDTQYF. The CDR3 bases are TGTGCCAGCAGCCCCAAAGCCGGGACAGGTAGCACAGATACGCAGTATTTT.

This clonotype came up a few times. V is TRBV7-7 and J is TRBJ2-5, with D hard to call. The CDR3 sequence is 15 residues long. V was pared by 5 bases and J by 7 bases, with 20 bases between. From germline, CDR1 is SSHAT and CDR2 FNYEAQ (reference sequence). The CDR3 spells CASSPMPSDLGTQYF. The CDR3, as DNA: TGTGCCAGCAGCCCAATGCCCTCGGATCTAGGGACCCAGTACTTC.

This clonotype was recorded a few times. The genes are TRBV20-1 and TRBJ1-5; TRBD1 matches 12 bases. Trimming took 7 bases from V and 5 from J; bases not matched to a gene: 6. The V gene's germline CDR1 is DFQATT and CDR2 SNEGSKA (reference sequence). The CDR3 is 14 amino acids. The CDR3 DNA reads TGCAGTGTCCCGGGACAGGGGGCCTATCAGCCCCAGCATTTT. Encoded protein: CSVPGQGAYQPQHF.

This clonotype was counted only a few times. The junction and the germline gene differ at one end; a read error may be behind it. The chain is built from TRBV6-2 or TRBV6-3 and TRBJ1-2; D unclear. This CDR3 is built from 13 residues. Germline V gives CDR1 MNHEY, CDR2 SVGEGT. The CDR3 sequence: CASSRTVFDGYAF. CDR3 DNA sequence: TGTGCCAGCAGTCGGACGGTTTTTGATGGCTACGCCTTC.

The sample holds a few counts of this clonotype. The V call is TRBV6-1, the J call TRBJ2-7; 10 positions agree with TRBD2. Germline CDR1 reads MNHNS; CDR2 reads SASEGT. There are 16 residues in the CDR3. J was trimmed by 2 bases and V by 6 bases; bases with no gene match: 10. CDR3: CASSLVSGGFPYEQYF. In DNA, the CDR3 is TGTGCCAGCAGCCTCGTTAGCGGGGGGTTTCCCTACGAGCAGTACTTC.

The chain employs TRBV11-1 and TRBJ2-5; 8 nucleotides agree with TRBD1. The DNA end favors TRBJ2-7, so the J call may be wrong. Germline lookup yields CDR1 SGHAT and CDR2 FQDESV (reference sequence). This CDR3 spans 16 amino acids. The CDR3 bases are TGTGCCAGCAGCTTGTCTCCGGGACAGGCGAACTACGAGCAGTACTTC. Translated: CASSLSPGQANYEQYF.

This clonotype was recorded a few times. The chain has TRBV10-3 and TRBJ2-5; 7 bases agree with TRBD2. This CDR3 has 15 residues. Looked up from germline, CDR1 is ENHRY and CDR2 is SYGVKD. The V segment lost 3 bases and the J segment 3 bases; nucleotides outside the gene matches: 7. This chain's CDR3 is CAISEGSGGEETQYF. CDR3 in DNA: TGTGCCATCAGTGAAGGCAGTGGGGGGGAAGAGACCCAGTACTTC.

This clonotype was seen more than once but under ten times. The chain recombines TRBV12-3 or TRBV12-4 with TRBJ2-1; 9 nucleotides match TRBD2. The CDR3 has 15 residues. J gave up 6 bases and V 5 bases, and 8 bases lay outside the gene matches. The CDR3 reads CASSPQSGGTNEQFF. DNA of the CDR3: TGTGCCAGCAGTCCCCAGAGCGGGGGGACCAATGAGCAGTTCTTC.

This clonotype was observed a few times. The V gene is TRBV4-1, the J gene TRBJ1-4, with D perhaps TRBD1 (5 bases). CDR1 is MGHRA, CDR2 YSYEKL, per germline. This CDR3 has 17 amino acids. The ends were cut back, 0 bases at V and 7 bases at J, with 18 bases in the middle. The CDR3 DNA reads TGCGCCAGCAGCCAAGATTGGGCGTACGGGGCCAGTGAAAAACTGTTTTTT. It yields the protein CASSQDWAYGASEKLFF.

The J gene is TRBJ2-5, the V gene TRBV5-1; 8 bases line up with TRBD1. Germline lookup yields CDR1 SGHRS and CDR2 YFSETQ. With V trimmed by 2 bases and J by 9 bases, 6 bases remained unmatched. The CDR3 length is 13 residues. The CDR3 nucleotides are TGCGCCAGCAGCTTTGGGGACAGGTGGGCCCAGTACTTC. Translating it yields CASSFGDRWAQYF.

V gene TRBV10-3 combines with J gene TRBJ2-1; D is perhaps TRBD1 (6 bases). Trimming left V 3 bases short and J 4 bases short, with 10 bases between. The CDR3 has 14 amino acids. The germline V gene encodes CDR1 ENHRY and CDR2 SYGVKD. In DNA form, the CDR3 reads TGTGCCATCAGTGATAAGGACAGTTACAATGAGCAGTTCTTC. It codes for CAISDKDSYNEQFF.

The CDR3 loop is CASSQVDRGNEQFF. CDR3 in DNA: TGTGCCAGCAGCCAAGTCGACAGGGGCAATGAGCAGTTCTTC. The chain links TRBV3-1 to TRBJ2-7, with TRBD1 matching over 8 bases. The DNA end is a closer match to TRBJ2-1, so the J assignment may be wrong. The CDR3 runs to 14 residues. The V gene's germline CDR1 is LGHDT and CDR2 YNNKEL (reference sequence).

J is TRBJ2-1 and V is TRBV6-4; maybe TRBD2 (5 bases). CDR3 size: 15 residues. V lost 3 bases and J lost 5, with 14 bases in between. The V gene's germline CDR1 is MRHNA and CDR2 SNTAGT. The CDR3 DNA sequence: TGTGCCAGCAGTGAGAGGGTCGGGGTTAACAATGAGCAGTTCTTC. Translation: CASSERVGVNNEQFF.

CDR3 protein: CASSYSTGVGEKLFF. The CDR3 DNA sequence: TGTGCCAGCAGTTACTCGACAGGGGTCGGGGAAAAACTGTTTTTT. The rearrangement uses TRBV6-5 and TRBJ1-4; TRBD1 agrees at 8 bases. Germline loops: CDR1 MNHEY, CDR2 SVGAGI. J lost 8 bases, V lost 0 bases, and 5 bases had no gene match. This CDR3 contains 15 residues.

The rearrangement uses TRBV5-1 and TRBJ1-1; 9 nucleotides match TRBD1. The CDR3 totals 14 residues. V trimming: 4 bases; J trimming: 4 bases; junction bases outside the gene matches: 5. Germline assignment: CDR1 SGHRS and CDR2 YFSETQ. The DNA of the CDR3 is TGCGCCAGCAGCCAGACAGGGGGTCTCACTGAAGCTTTCTTT. Its translation is CASSQTGGLTEAFF.

This clonotype showed up just a few times. The J gene is TRBJ1-1, the V gene TRBV5-5; D uncertain. Trimming took off 0 bases at V and 11 bases at J, with 11 bases between the two ends. Germline loops: CDR1 SGHKS, CDR2 YYEKEE (reference sequence). CDR3 length: 12 amino acids. CDR3 in amino acids: CASSLATNAAFF. DNA of the CDR3: TGTGCCAGCAGCTTGGCTACTAATGCGGCTTTCTTT. Full variable domain (missing parts from reference TRBV5-5 and TRBJ1-1): DAGVTQSPTHLIKTRGQQVTLRCSPISGHKSVSWYQQVLGQGPQFIFQYYEKEERGRGNFPDRFSARQFPNYSSELNVNALLLGDSALYLCASSLATNAAFFGQGTRLTVV.

This clonotype was detected a few times. The chain links TRBV7-9 to TRBJ1-4; D might be TRBD1 (6 bases). The CDR3 has 11 amino acids. Trimming took 5 bases from V and 12 from J, leaving 10 bases between them. Germline CDR1 is SEHNR and CDR2 is FQNEAQ (reference sequence). The CDR3: CASSPEGELFF. The CDR3 nucleotides are TGTGCCAGCAGCCCCGAGGGGGAACTGTTTTTT.